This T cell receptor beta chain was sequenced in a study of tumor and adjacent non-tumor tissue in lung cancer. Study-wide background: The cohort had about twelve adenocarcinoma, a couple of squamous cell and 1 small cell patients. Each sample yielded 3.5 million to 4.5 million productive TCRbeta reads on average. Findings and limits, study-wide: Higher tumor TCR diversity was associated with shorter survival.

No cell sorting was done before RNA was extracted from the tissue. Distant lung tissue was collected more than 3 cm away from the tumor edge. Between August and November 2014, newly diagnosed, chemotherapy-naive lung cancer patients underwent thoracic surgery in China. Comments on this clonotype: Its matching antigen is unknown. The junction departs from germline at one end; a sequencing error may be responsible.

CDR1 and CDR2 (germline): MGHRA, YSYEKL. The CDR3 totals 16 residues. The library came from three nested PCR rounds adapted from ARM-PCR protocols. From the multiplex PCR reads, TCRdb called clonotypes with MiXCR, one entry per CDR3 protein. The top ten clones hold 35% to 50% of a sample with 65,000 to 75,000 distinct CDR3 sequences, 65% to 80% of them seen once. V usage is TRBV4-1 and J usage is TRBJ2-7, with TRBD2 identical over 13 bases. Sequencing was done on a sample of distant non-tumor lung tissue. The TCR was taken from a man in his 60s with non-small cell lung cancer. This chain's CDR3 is CVSSPLLAGGPGKQYF. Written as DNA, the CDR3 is TGCGTCAGCAGCCCTCTACTAGCGGGAGGGCCCGGGAAGCAGTACTTC.